The clone carrying this T cell receptor beta chain was observed a single time. Its antigen is not known. Researchers reported that TCR beta cDNA libraries carried unique molecular identifiers. TCRdb used MiXCR to reprocess the PCR reads, holding one entry per CDR3 protein. The sample lists hundreds of thousands of distinct CDR3 sequences, over 45% occurring once. The entry originates in a study of post-analysis software for immune sequencing data. The overall study: Recorded disease courses covered relapsing-remitting, secondary progressive and progressive-relapsing multiple sclerosis. Some patients had no subtype annotation.

General study findings and limits: In multiple sclerosis, normalized Chao1 diversity was significantly below that of controls.

The sample was blood. The receptor comes from a girl aged 2 to 10 with multiple sclerosis.

The CDR3 DNA is TGTGCCAGCACCCTGGTCGGGACTAGCGGGCCCTACGGGGAGACCCAGTACTTC. Its translation: CASTLVGTSGPYGETQYF. This chain links TRBV6-1 with TRBJ2-5, with 12 positions matching TRBD2. This CDR3 is built from 18 residues. J gave up 5 bases and V 7 bases, and 17 bases lay outside the gene matches. Per the germline V gene, CDR1 is MNHNS and CDR2 is SASEGT.